Presented here are 32 T cell receptor beta chains from one specimen sequenced in a study of blood T cell repertoires in COVID-19. Only in-frame clones appear in the TCRdb table, and some are missing; sequencing was by immunoSEQ multiplex PCR. This table holds hundreds of thousands of clones, roughly 85% found once. Sequencing input: peripheral blood. All receptors come from a woman at least 80 years old with acute or convalescent COVID-19.

The sample holds one count of this clone. The genes are TRBV2 and TRBJ2-2; 7 bases are shared with TRBD1. The trim removed 2 bases at V and 7 bases at J, leaving 10 bases unmatched. Germline V lookup: CDR1 SNHLY, CDR2 FYNNEI. The CDR3 sequence is 16 residues long. The CDR3 bases are TGTGCCAGCAGTGAACTCAGGGGGAAAAACGGCGGGGAGCTGTTTTTT. It yields the protein CASSELRGKNGGELFF.

This chain links TRBV4-2 with TRBJ2-5; TRBD2 aligns across 9 bases. This CDR3 comprises 15 residues. Trimming took 4 bases from V and 5 from J; bases not matched to a gene: 8. The V gene's germline CDR1 is LGHNA and CDR2 YNFKEQ. The CDR3 reads CASSPGPSGVETQYF. For the CDR3, the DNA is TGTGCCAGCAGCCCCGGCCCTAGCGGGGTCGAGACCCAGTACTTC.

CDR3 DNA: TGTGCCAGCTCACAGGGGGGGGGAGATCAGCCCCAGCATTTT. Its translation is CASSQGGGDQPQHF. V usage is TRBV18 and J usage is TRBJ1-5; D might be TRBD1 (6 bases). Germline V gene lookup returns CDR1 KGHSH and CDR2 LQKENI. The CDR3 extends over 14 amino acids. The germline V and J ends were trimmed by 4 bases and 5 bases, with 12 bases remaining between them.

The rearrangement links TRBV2 to TRBJ1-1; tentative D call: TRBD1 (5 bases). Germline-derived CDR1 and CDR2 are SNHLY and FYNNEI. The CDR3 sequence is 14 residues long. V was cut by 8 bases and J by 0 bases, with 13 bases left in between. The CDR3 spells CASGQGLMNTEAFF. The CDR3 DNA reads TGTGCCAGCGGCCAGGGCCTCATGAACACTGAAGCTTTCTTT.

This clone showed up just a few times. The chain employs TRBV11-2 and TRBJ1-1; a weak D match, TRBD1 (5 bases). The CDR3 covers 14 residues. Germline V gene lookup returns CDR1 SGHAT and CDR2 FQNNGV. V was shortened by 6 bases and J by 3 bases, with 14 bases between the two germline ends. CDR3 protein: CASSWGLRDTEAFF. CDR3 DNA: TGTGCCAGCAGTTGGGGCTTGAGAGACACTGAAGCTTTCTTT.

The chain's CDR3 is CASSTGLAGGVDTQYF. The CDR3 coding sequence is TGTGCCAGCAGCACGGGACTAGCGGGGGGTGTAGATACGCAGTATTTT. The chain couples TRBV7-2 to TRBJ2-3, with 15 positions matching TRBD2. The CDR3 extends over 16 amino acids. The germline V gene has CDR1 SGHTA and CDR2 FQGNSA. V lost 5 bases, J lost 5 bases, and 5 bases stayed unmatched.

The CDR3 DNA reads TGTGCCAGCAGACTAATCGGGACAGACACTGAAGCTTTCTTT. Its translation is CASRLIGTDTEAFF. The chain joins TRBV3-1 (or the pseudogene TRBV3-2) to TRBJ1-1, with 7 nucleotides matching TRBD1. J lost 3 bases, V lost 6 bases, and 7 bases had no gene match. This CDR3 region has 14 residues. Germline V gene data show CDR1 as LGHDT and CDR2 as YNNKEL (reference sequence).

The chain couples TRBV24-1 to TRBJ2-2, with a possible D match to TRBD1 (6 bases). CDR1 is KGHDR and CDR2 is SFDVKD in the germline V gene. The CDR3 covers 16 residues. V was pared by 8 bases and J by 4 bases, with 19 bases between. The CDR3 DNA is TGTGCCACCAAAAGAGCTCAGGGGTTTGTCACCGGGGAGCTGTTTTTT. Residues: CATKRAQGFVTGELFF.

J is TRBJ1-4 and V is TRBV29-1, with unresolved D. Germline V gene sequence: CDR1 SQVTM, CDR2 ANQGSEA. Trimming shortened V by 6 bases and J by 0 bases, and 11 bases separated the two germline ends. The CDR3 contains 14 residues. CDR3 bases: TGCAGCGTGCAAGCAATTGCAACTAATGAAAAACTGTTTTTT. It is translated as CSVQAIATNEKLFF.

The V call is TRBV11-2, the J call TRBJ2-5; 8 bases align to TRBD2. The germline V gene has CDR1 SGHAT and CDR2 FQNNGV. The CDR3 length is 16 residues. After removal of 3 bases from V and 5 bases from J, the junction contained 11 bases not matched to a gene. CDR3 protein: CASSLGLGGAGETQYF. The CDR3 region has the DNA TGTGCCAGCAGCTTGGGACTAGGGGGGGCTGGGGAGACCCAGTACTTC. The whole variable domain, filled in from reference TRBV11-2 and TRBJ2-5, reads EAGVAQSPRYKIIEKRQSVAFWCNPISGHATLYWYQQILGQGPKLLIQFQNNGVVDDSQLPKDRFSAERLKGVDSTLKIQPAKLEDSAVYLCASSLGLGGAGETQYFGPGTRLLVL.

The rearrangement uses TRBV20-1 and TRBJ1-6; possible D gene TRBD1, 6 bases. CDR1 is DFQATT, CDR2 SNEGSKA, per germline (reference sequence). V lost 3 bases and J 7 bases, leaving 16 bases between the germline ends. The CDR3 length is 15 residues. CDR3 DNA: TGCAGTGCTAGTTTGGGACAAACCAAAAATTCACCCCTCCACTTT. It translates to CSASLGQTKNSPLHF.

The chain employs TRBV18 and TRBJ1-3; D gene unclear. Trimming left V 3 bases short and J 4 bases short, with 19 bases between. Germline V gene sequence: CDR1 KGHSH, CDR2 LQKENI. This CDR3 has 17 amino acids. The CDR3, as DNA: TGTGCCAGCTCACCCGACGAGACACGCTTTACAGGAAACACCATATATTTT. Encoded protein: CASSPDETRFTGNTIYF.

The V and J genes are TRBV18 and TRBJ2-1; D unresolved. The CDR3 loop spans 16 amino acids. The germline V and J ends were trimmed by 3 bases and 2 bases, with 14 bases remaining between them. The germline CDR1 and CDR2 sequences are KGHSH and LQKENI. CDR3 protein: CASSPAIQNPYNEQFF. DNA for the CDR3: TGTGCCAGCTCACCGGCGATACAGAACCCCTACAATGAGCAGTTCTTC. The full variable domain, rest sourced from reference TRBV18 and TRBJ2-1, is NAGVMQNPRHLVRRRGQEARLRCSPMKGHSHVYWYRQLPEEGLKFMVYLQKENIIDESGMPKERFSAEFPKEGPSILRIQQVVRGDSAAYFCASSPAIQNPYNEQFFGPGTRLTVL.

The CDR3 coding sequence is TGCAGTGCTAGTCCCCAGGGTACGGATACGCAGTATTTT. This sequence encodes CSASPQGTDTQYF. The chain combines TRBV20-1 with TRBJ2-3; tentative D call: TRBD1 (5 bases). The CDR3 length is 13 residues. Germline V lookup: CDR1 DFQATT, CDR2 SNEGSKA (reference sequence). Trimming left V 3 bases short and J 6 bases short, with 13 bases between.

Only one count was recorded for this clone. The V and J genes are TRBV7-3 and TRBJ1-2; TRBD1 might be the D (5 bases). The CDR3 contains 15 residues. Germline V gives CDR1 SGHTA, CDR2 FQGTGA. V was cut by 2 bases and J by 6 bases, with 16 bases left in between. The CDR3 is CASSLQGRSRDGYTF. The CDR3 region has the DNA TGTGCCAGCAGCTTACAGGGTCGATCCCGGGATGGCTACACCTTC.

The chain is built from TRBV5-4 and TRBJ1-2; the match to TRBD1 covers 12 bases. The germline V gene has CDR1 SGHNT and CDR2 YYREEE (reference sequence). The CDR3 loop spans 14 amino acids. Trimming removed 5 bases from V and 4 bases from J; junction bases left unmatched: 3. The CDR3, as DNA: TGTGCCAGCAGTGGGACAGGGGGCCTCTATGGCTACACCTTC. This gives the protein CASSGTGGLYGYTF.

This clone has a single count. The chain joins TRBV14 to TRBJ1-1; 11 positions agree with TRBD1. Per germline, CDR1 SGHDN and CDR2 FVKESK. This CDR3 region has 17 residues. Losses at the gene ends were 3 bases for V and 6 bases for J; bases not matched to a gene: 12. For the CDR3, the DNA is TGTGCCAGCAGCCATTTTTTGGGGGACAGGGGGAGACCTGAAGCTTTCTTT. Protein sequence: CASSHFLGDRGRPEAFF.

In its sample, this clone was seen a few times. The gene calls are TRBV3-1 (or the pseudogene TRBV3-2) and TRBJ1-2; weak D call: TRBD1 (5 bases). The CDR3 is 13 residues long. The germline V and J ends were trimmed by 2 bases and 7 bases, with 11 bases remaining between them. Germline V gene lookup returns CDR1 LGHDT and CDR2 YNNKEL (reference sequence). CDR3 protein: CASSQPQGSGYTF. The CDR3 region has the DNA TGTGCCAGCAGCCAACCGCAGGGAAGTGGCTACACCTTC.

On this clone itself: At the DNA level, this CDR3 is encoded by other sequences in the same sample as well. The genes are TRBV5-5 and TRBJ1-2, with 7 bases that match TRBD1. Germline V gives CDR1 SGHKS, CDR2 YYEKEE (reference sequence). J lost 4 bases, V lost 3 bases, and 9 bases had no gene match. The CDR3 covers 15 residues. Here the CDR3 DNA reads TGTGCCAGCAGCTCCTTCTCCGGGACAGTCTATGGCTACACCTTC. This gives the protein CASSSFSGTVYGYTF.

The rearrangement joins TRBV5-1 to TRBJ2-1; 11 bases fit TRBD2. Losses at the gene ends were 1 base for V and 5 bases for J; bases not matched to a gene: 2. This CDR3 has 15 residues. Germline CDR1 and CDR2: SGHRS and YFSETQ. CDR3 sequence: CASSLTTSGDNEQFF. The CDR3 coding sequence is TGCGCCAGCAGCTTGACGACTAGCGGGGACAATGAGCAGTTCTTC.

This clone was detected a few times. The V and J genes are TRBV28 and TRBJ2-7; the match to TRBD1 covers 8 bases. Germline loops: CDR1 MDHEN, CDR2 SYDVKM. The CDR3 loop spans 16 amino acids. Trimming at V came to 4 bases and at J to 3 bases, leaving 11 bases not matched to a gene. The CDR3 region is CASSSSQGQALYEQYF. The CDR3 DNA sequence: TGTGCCAGCAGTTCGTCTCAGGGACAGGCCCTCTACGAGCAGTACTTC. Drawing the rest from reference TRBV28 and TRBJ2-7, the complete variable domain is DVKVTQSSRYLVKRTGEKVFLECVQDMDHENMFWYRQDPGLGLRLIYFSYDVKMKEKGDIPEGYSVSREKKERFSLILESASTNQTSMYLCASSSSQGQALYEQYFGPGTRLTVT.

As DNA, the CDR3 is TGTGCCAGCAGCTTAGCCGGAGGGCCGAACACCATATATTTT. It specifies CASSLAGGPNTIYF. The J gene is TRBJ1-3, the V gene TRBV7-2; D is undetermined. V was clipped by 0 bases and J by 7 bases, with 10 bases between them. CDR3 size: 14 residues. In germline, CDR1 is SGHTA, CDR2 FQGNSA.

V gene TRBV4-1 combines with J gene TRBJ2-3, with 12 bases aligning to TRBD2. The V gene's germline CDR1 is MGHRA and CDR2 YSYEKL. This CDR3 is 19 amino acids long. V lost 1 base and J lost 3; bases outside the gene matches: 11. CDR3 sequence reads: CASSQGSRLAGVSTDTQYF. In DNA, the CDR3 is TGCGCCAGCAGCCAAGGTTCCCGACTAGCGGGGGTATCGACAGATACGCAGTATTTT.

CDR3 in DNA: TGTGCCAGCAGCCAAGTCCAGCGGGAGACCACAGATACGCAGTATTTT. Encoded protein: CASSQVQRETTDTQYF. The V call is TRBV3-1 (or the pseudogene TRBV3-2), the J call TRBJ2-3, with TRBD2 matching 8 bases. Germline V gives CDR1 LGHDT, CDR2 YNNKEL (reference sequence). V lost 1 base and J lost 2; bases outside the gene matches: 5. CDR3 size: 16 residues.

The chain combines TRBV5-6 with TRBJ1-2, with TRBD1 matching over 7 bases. Per the germline V gene, CDR1 is SGHDT and CDR2 is YYEEEE. The CDR3 is 13 residues long. With 5 bases clipped from V and 7 bases from J, the junction kept 8 bases outside the gene matches. The CDR3 sequence: CASSPTGRGGYTF. As DNA, the CDR3 is TGTGCCAGCAGTCCGACAGGGCGGGGTGGCTACACCTTC.

The rearrangement joins TRBV6-2 or TRBV6-3 to TRBJ1-1; 8 bases map to TRBD1. The CDR3 totals 15 residues. Germline assignment: CDR1 MNHEY and CDR2 SVGEGT. The V segment lost 5 bases and the J segment 0 bases; nucleotides outside the gene matches: 5. This CDR3 is CASSQGAGMNTEAFF. CDR3 nucleotides: TGTGCCAGCAGTCAGGGGGCTGGTATGAACACTGAAGCTTTCTTT.

This rearrangement joins TRBV27 to TRBJ1-1; the D is unclear. V was cut by 5 bases and J by 4 bases, with 17 bases left in between. The CDR3 runs 15 residues. Germline lookup yields CDR1 MNHEY and CDR2 SMNVEV (reference sequence). This CDR3 reads CASSATYGFITEAFF. The CDR3 nucleotides are TGTGCCAGCAGTGCGACCTACGGGTTTATCACTGAAGCTTTCTTT.

The chain links TRBV19 to TRBJ1-5; D gene uncertain. The germline V and J ends were trimmed by 3 bases and 5 bases, with 20 bases remaining between them. The germline V gene encodes CDR1 LNHDA and CDR2 SQIVND (reference sequence). This CDR3 is 17 amino acids long. CDR3 region: CASSMGSGSIYDQPQHF. CDR3 bases: TGTGCCAGTAGTATGGGGAGCGGGAGCATTTACGATCAGCCCCAGCATTTT.

The V call is TRBV7-9, the J call TRBJ1-2, with TRBD1 matching over 8 bases. From germline, CDR1 is SEHNR and CDR2 FQNEAQ (reference sequence). CDR3 length equals 12 residues. J gave up 8 bases and V 5 bases, and 4 bases lay outside the gene matches. CDR3 DNA: TGTGCCAGCAGCCCAGGGGGCAGGGGCTACACCTTC. It encodes CASSPGGRGYTF. Complete variable domain (other parts from reference TRBV7-9 and TRBJ1-2): DTGVSQNPRHKITKRGQNVTFRCDPISEHNRLYWYRQTLGQGPEFLTYFQNEAQLEKSRLLSDRFSAERPKGSFSTLEIQRTEQGDSAMYLCASSPGGRGYTFGSGTRLTVV.

The chain employs TRBV6-5 and TRBJ1-5, with 8 bases fitting TRBD1. Germline V gives CDR1 MNHEY, CDR2 SVGAGI. The V and J ends lost 7 bases and 1 base, in that order; junction bases with no gene match: 6. This CDR3 has 15 amino acids. For the CDR3, the DNA is TGTGCCAGCATCGGACAGGGACCCAGCAATCAGCCCCAGCATTTT. It encodes CASIGQGPSNQPQHF.

The CDR3 nucleotides are TGTGCCAGCAGCCAAGATAGTCGGGGGGTGAGCTCTGGGGCCAACGTCCTGACTTTC. The encoded protein is CASSQDSRGVSSGANVLTF. The V gene is TRBV3-1 (or the pseudogene TRBV3-2), the J gene TRBJ2-6, with TRBD2 matching over 7 bases. V lost 0 bases, J lost 0 bases, and 8 bases stayed unmatched. The CDR3 sequence is 19 residues long. The germline V gene has CDR1 LGHDT and CDR2 YNNKEL (reference sequence).

The J gene is TRBJ1-3, the V gene TRBV18; perhaps TRBD1 as D (6 bases). This CDR3 contains 16 residues. Trimming shortened V by 3 bases and J by 2 bases, and 14 bases separated the two germline ends. CDR1 is KGHSH, CDR2 LQKENI, per germline. The CDR3 here is CASSPGTAGAGNTIYF. CDR3 DNA sequence: TGTGCCAGCTCACCTGGGACGGCAGGGGCTGGAAACACCATATATTTT.